One T cell receptor beta chain is described in this entry. Its target is not known. As CD8+CD4-CCR7+CD45RA+ cells, naive CD8 T cells were sorted. CDR3 length: 18 amino acids. Germline values: CDR1 MDHEN, CDR2 SYDVKM. V was trimmed by 6 bases and J by 4 bases, leaving 24 bases between them. TCRdb passed the PCR reads through MiXCR, listing each CDR3 protein once. The table lists about 40,000 distinct CDR3 sequences, about 18% of them singletons. This entry belongs to a study of molecular identifiers for immune sequencing clone quantification. The study, taken as a whole, reports: More than 97% of effector molecules, versus under 1% of naive-cell molecules, belonged to clones above 20 RNA copies. Identical TCR molecules can share a barcode, and this sharing could underestimate highly expanded clone sizes. Jurkat TCR RNA spiked in from one cell could reportedly be detected among approximately 980,000 naive cells.

The TCR originated in a human donor in good health. Some libraries in this study had Jurkat cell RNA spiked in. V and J are TRBV28 and TRBJ2-2; the D gene could be TRBD1 or TRBD2 (6 bases each). The sample was naive CD8+ T cells from blood, with Jurkat cell RNA spiked in. Subset indicated: FACS-sorted CD8+CD4-CCR7+CD45RA+ naive T cells. The CDR3 region is CASSWALGGSGFTGELFF. CDR3 sequence (DNA): TGTGCCAGCAGCTGGGCTCTAGGGGGGTCAGGATTCACCGGGGAGCTGTTTTTT.